The 16 T cell receptor beta chains in this list originate from one sample, sequenced in a study of blood T cell repertoires in COVID-19. Assay: immunoSEQ multiplex PCR; the TCRdb copy retains only in-frame clones and omits some. The repertoire holds about 190,000 clones, with approximately 84% as singletons. The sequencing input was PBMCs or T cells enriched from blood (not recorded which). The receptors were sampled from a woman in her 30s who had recovered from COVID-19.

The chain has TRBV14 and TRBJ2-1; 9 bases line up with TRBD2. In germline, CDR1 is SGHDN, CDR2 FVKESK. The CDR3 loop spans 16 amino acids. With V trimmed by 0 bases and J by 8 bases, 8 bases remained unmatched. Here the CDR3 reads CASSQDPAGGRDEQFF. The CDR3 DNA reads TGTGCCAGCAGCCAAGATCCGGCGGGGGGGCGAGATGAGCAGTTCTTC.

V gene TRBV6-5 combines with J gene TRBJ1-2; D not certain. Trimming stripped 6 bases from V and 8 bases from J, with 13 bases between. This CDR3 region has 12 residues. Germline V gives CDR1 MNHEY, CDR2 SVGAGI. CDR3 loop: CASSLDGVGYTF. As DNA, the CDR3 is TGTGCCAGCAGCTTGGACGGGGTAGGCTACACCTTC.

The rearrangement links TRBV28 to TRBJ1-6; tentatively, D is TRBD1 (5 bases). V lost 4 bases and J 2 bases, leaving 9 bases between the germline ends. The CDR3 is 15 residues long. Germline V gene data show CDR1 as MDHEN and CDR2 as SYDVKM. CDR3 DNA sequence: TGTGCCAGCAGTTCAGGGTCCCCCTATAATTCACCCCTCCACTTT. It specifies CASSSGSPYNSPLHF.

V and J are TRBV11-2 and TRBJ1-1; 9 nucleotides line up with TRBD1. CDR1 is SGHAT and CDR2 is FQNNGV in the germline V gene. After removal of 3 bases from V and 6 bases from J, the junction contained 2 bases not matched to a gene. CDR3 length: 13 amino acids. This CDR3 reads CASSFRQGAEAFF. In DNA form, the CDR3 reads TGTGCCAGCAGCTTCCGACAGGGGGCTGAAGCTTTCTTT.

V and J are TRBV15 and TRBJ1-3; possible D gene TRBD1, 6 bases. V was trimmed by 4 bases and J by 2 bases, leaving 12 bases between them. CDR3 length: 15 residues. From germline, CDR1 is LNHNV and CDR2 YYDKDF (reference sequence). The CDR3, as DNA: TGTGCCACCAGCACCGACAAGGGGGCTGGAAACACCATATATTTT. As protein: CATSTDKGAGNTIYF.

This sequence joins TRBV2 and TRBJ1-2; a possible D gene is TRBD1 (5 bases). Germline CDR1 is SNHLY and CDR2 is FYNNEI. The CDR3 spans 13 residues. Trimming removed 7 bases at V and 7 bases at J, with 16 bases between. CDR3 region: CASNADSRFGYTF. The DNA for the CDR3 is TGTGCCAGCAACGCTGACAGCCGCTTTGGCTACACCTTC. The variable domain in full, completed from reference TRBV2 and TRBJ1-2, reads EPEVTQTPSHQVTQMGQEVILRCVPISNHLYFYWYRQILGQKVEFLVSFYNNEISEKSEIFDDQFSVERPDGSNFTLKIRSTKLEDSAMYFCASNADSRFGYTFGSGTRLTVV.

The genes are TRBV12-2 and TRBJ2-5; the table names TRBD2, a call not compared with the DNA. TRBV12-2 has pseudogene status. The length of the CDR3 is 14 residues. CDR3 sequence reads: CASRLGSCEETQYF. CDR3 DNA: TGTGCAAGTCGCTTAGGGAGCTGTGAAGAGACCCAGTACTTC.

The J gene is TRBJ1-4, the V gene TRBV13; D is undetermined. CDR3 length: 15 residues. Germline CDR1 is PRHDT and CDR2 is FYEKMQ (reference sequence). Trimming pared 0 bases from V and 8 bases from J, leaving 13 bases between. The CDR3: CASSLGRATGEKLFF. The CDR3 DNA reads as TGTGCCAGCAGCTTAGGGAGGGCCACCGGGGAAAAACTGTTTTTT.

The rearrangement joins TRBV11-3 to TRBJ2-7; a possible D gene is TRBD2 (5 bases). The V gene lost 3 bases and the J gene lost 6 bases, with 21 bases spanning the gap. The CDR3 loop spans 16 amino acids. Germline V CDR1 and CDR2: SGHNT, YENEEA. Here the CDR3 reads CASSFRGPPDCREQYV. The CDR3 coding sequence is TGTGCCAGCAGCTTTCGGGGTCCACCGGATTGTCGCGAGCAGTACGTC.

This chain links TRBV6-1 with TRBJ2-1; TRBD2 is a possible D gene (5 bases). The CDR3 loop spans 19 amino acids. Per germline, CDR1 MNHNS and CDR2 SASEGT. Trimming shortened V by 2 bases and J by 1 base, and 21 bases separated the two germline ends. The CDR3 is CASSELFRERLGSYNEQFF. Written as DNA, the CDR3 is TGTGCCAGCAGTGAACTGTTTCGGGAAAGGTTGGGGTCCTACAATGAGCAGTTCTTC.

V is TRBV11-1 and J is TRBJ2-5, with TRBD1 matching 11 bases. The V and J ends lost 4 bases and 5 bases, in that order; junction bases with no gene match: 6. CDR3 length: 15 residues. From germline, CDR1 is SGHAT and CDR2 FQDESV (reference sequence). As DNA, the CDR3 is TGTGCCAGCAGCTACCCGGGACAGGGGGGCGAGACCCAGTACTTC. It codes for CASSYPGQGGETQYF.

This chain connects TRBV29-1 to TRBJ2-1, with TRBD1 matching over 8 bases. The CDR3 runs to 13 residues. Germline CDR1 and CDR2: SQVTM and ANQGSEA. V shed 5 bases, J shed 8 bases, and the junction held 8 bases outside the gene matches. As DNA, the CDR3 is TGCAGCGTTAGGGCAGGGGGCTATGATGAGCAGTTCTTC. Translated, it gives CSVRAGGYDEQFF.

The chain is built from TRBV2 and TRBJ1-1, with D perhaps TRBD1 (6 bases). The ends were cut back, 9 bases at V and 0 bases at J, with 14 bases in the middle. Germline V gene lookup returns CDR1 SNHLY and CDR2 FYNNEI. The CDR3 loop spans 14 amino acids. The CDR3 protein is CARGAEILNTEAFF. CDR3 DNA sequence: TGTGCCAGGGGGGCGGAGATACTGAACACTGAAGCTTTCTTT.

This chain uses TRBV5-4 with TRBJ1-2; no clear D gene. Germline lookup yields CDR1 SGHNT and CDR2 YYREEE (reference sequence). Trimming stripped 2 bases from V and 0 bases from J, with 8 bases between. CDR3 size: 14 residues. Here the CDR3 DNA reads TGTGCCAGCAGCTTACAACAAGCTAACTATGGCTACACCTTC. The encoded protein is CASSLQQANYGYTF. The full variable domain, in which reference TRBV5-4 and TRBJ1-2 provide the parts outside the CDR3, is ETGVTQSPTHLIKTRGQQVTLRCSSQSGHNTVSWYQQALGQGPQFIFQYYREEENGRGNFPPRFSGLQFPNYSSELNVNALELDDSALYLCASSLQQANYGYTFGSGTRLTVV.

V is TRBV28 and J is TRBJ2-4; TRBD1 agrees at 8 bases. Germline-derived CDR1 and CDR2 are MDHEN and SYDVKM. This CDR3 contains 17 residues. V shed 2 bases and J 3 bases; nucleotides not matched to a gene: 9. As DNA, the CDR3 is TGTGCCAGCAGTTTAGTGAGGACAGGGTTTGACAAAAACATTCAGTACTTC. Protein: CASSLVRTGFDKNIQYF.

With regard to this clone: Additional DNA sequences in this sample encode the identical CDR3. The J gene is TRBJ2-5, the V gene TRBV20-1; D remains unclear. V lost 3 bases and J lost 2, with 7 bases in between. CDR3 length: 12 amino acids. The germline V gene encodes CDR1 DFQATT and CDR2 SNEGSKA (reference sequence). The CDR3 reads CSASPGQETQYF. The CDR3 nucleotides read TGCAGTGCTAGTCCCGGGCAAGAGACCCAGTACTTC.